The 20 T cell receptor beta chains below come from one sample, sequenced in a study of cytomegalovirus exposure and HLA in healthy donors. Vbeta (60) and Jbeta (13) primers were used in the PCR. The data were produced by immunoSEQ multiplex PCR, yet TCRdb's version contains in-frame clones alone and is incomplete. The data hold 42,000 or so clones, with about 50% observed a single time. Sequenced input: PBMCs. The receptors were gathered from a human donor in good health.

This clone is medium-sized (0.01 to 0.1%) by share. The chain carries TRBV5-8 and TRBJ1-1; no reliable D call. Germline V gives CDR1 SGHTS, CDR2 YDEGEE. V lost 3 bases and J 6 bases, leaving 12 bases between the germline ends. The CDR3 runs 13 residues. This chain's CDR3 is CASSSPGRAEAFF. The CDR3 bases are TGTGCCAGCAGCTCGCCCGGCCGGGCTGAAGCTTTCTTT.

The chain employs TRBV10-3 and TRBJ2-5; TRBD1 agrees at 9 bases. J gave up 7 bases and V 0 bases, and 6 bases lay outside the gene matches. The germline gives CDR1 ENHRY, CDR2 SYGVKD. This CDR3 has 15 residues. Written as DNA, the CDR3 is TGTGCCATCAGTGAGTCGGCACAGGGGGCGAGGACCCAGTACTTC. It codes for CAISESAQGARTQYF.

This chain connects TRBV4-3 to TRBJ1-2; D perhaps matches TRBD1 (5 bases). In germline, CDR1 is LGHNA, CDR2 YSLEER. V lost 0 bases and J lost 4, with 15 bases in between. This CDR3 has 16 amino acids. CDR3 nucleotides: TGCGCCAGCAGCCAAGATTTTCGACAGATATTCTATGGCTACACCTTC. It yields the protein CASSQDFRQIFYGYTF.

This rearrangement joins TRBV9 to TRBJ2-7, with unresolved D. Germline CDR1 is SGDLS and CDR2 is YYNGEE. With 0 bases removed from V and 0 bases from J, the gap between germline ends came to 10 bases. There are 15 residues in the CDR3. In DNA, the CDR3 is TGTGCCAGCAGCGTAGGACTGGAGAGCTCCTACGAGCAGTACTTC. Translating it yields CASSVGLESSYEQYF.

The chain carries TRBV4-2 and TRBJ2-7; tentatively, D is TRBD1 (5 bases). V was clipped by 0 bases and J by 3 bases, with 15 bases between them. The CDR3 has 16 amino acids. Germline CDR1 reads LGHNA; CDR2 reads YNFKEQ. DNA for the CDR3: TGTGCCAGCAGCCAAGATCTAAGACCAGGGCGCTACGAGCAGTACTTC. This translates into CASSQDLRPGRYEQYF.

This chain joins TRBV19 and TRBJ2-1; possible D gene TRBD1, 6 bases. The CDR3 is 15 amino acids. V was cut by 5 bases and J by 6 bases, with 17 bases left in between. Germline assignment: CDR1 LNHDA and CDR2 SQIVND (reference sequence). CDR3 bases: TGTGCCAGTAGTGAACAGGGTGTGGCTACCAATGAGCAGTTCTTC. It codes for CASSEQGVATNEQFF. Based on the CDR3 plus reference TRBV19 and TRBJ2-1, the full variable domain is DGGITQSPKYLFRKEGQNVTLSCEQNLNHDAMYWYRQDPGQGLRLIYYSQIVNDFQKGDIAEGYSVSREKKESFPLTVTSAQKNPTAFYLCASSEQGVATNEQFFGPGTRLTVL.

The rearrangement links TRBV15 to TRBJ2-5; TRBD1 matches 8 bases. Losses at the gene ends were 1 base for V and 1 base for J; bases not matched to a gene: 5. This CDR3 spans 16 amino acids. Per germline, CDR1 LNHNV and CDR2 YYDKDF (reference sequence). The CDR3 protein is CATSRGGTGGQETQYF. DNA of the CDR3: TGTGCCACCAGCAGAGGGGGGACAGGAGGCCAAGAGACCCAGTACTTC.

Only a few counts were recorded for this clone. In DNA form, the CDR3 reads TGTGCCAGCAGCTTAGACGGTAATTCGGCAGATACGCAGTATTTT. Amino acids: CASSLDGNSADTQYF. The V call is TRBV11-3, the J call TRBJ2-3; D unclear. V dropped 0 bases and J dropped 4 bases, with 11 bases sitting between them. CDR3 size: 15 residues. The germline CDR1 and CDR2 sequences are SGHNT and YENEEA.

CDR3 sequence (DNA): TGTGCCAGCAGCCCTGAATCCAGGGTTGTCAGCGCTGAAGCTTTCTTT. This translates into CASSPESRVVSAEAFF. This rearrangement joins TRBV5-4 to TRBJ1-1, with a weak D call TRBD1 (5 bases). V was cut by 4 bases and J by 6 bases, with 22 bases left in between. The germline V gene encodes CDR1 SGHNT and CDR2 YYREEE (reference sequence). The length of the CDR3 is 16 residues.

This rearrangement joins TRBV9 to TRBJ1-1; no clear D. CDR1 is SGDLS and CDR2 is YYNGEE in the germline V gene. The CDR3 sequence is 16 residues long. Trimming removed 0 bases at V and 1 base at J, with 13 bases between. CDR3 DNA sequence: TGTGCCAGCAGCGTAGCGTCTCGGGAGTCGAACACTGAAGCTTTCTTT. Residues: CASSVASRESNTEAFF.

The chain links TRBV29-1 to TRBJ2-5; 8 bases map to TRBD2. Unmatched junction bases numbered 8, after V lost 5 bases and J lost 0 bases. CDR1 SQVTM and CDR2 ANQGSEA come from the germline V gene. The CDR3 is 15 amino acids. As DNA, the CDR3 is TGCAGCGTTAAAGGGGCTAGCGGGTACCAAGAGACCCAGTACTTC. Its translation: CSVKGASGYQETQYF.

This clone was counted only a few times. The chain recombines TRBV2 with TRBJ1-2; D call uncertain. This CDR3 spans 13 amino acids. Deletions cut 6 bases from V and 4 bases from J, with 12 bases between. CDR1 is SNHLY and CDR2 is FYNNEI in the germline V gene. The CDR3 is CASRLDGGYGYTF. CDR3 bases: TGTGCCAGCAGACTCGACGGAGGCTATGGCTACACCTTC.

J is TRBJ2-3 and V is TRBV6-4, with 9 nucleotides matching TRBD2. The CDR3 has 15 amino acids. V was pared by 3 bases and J by 6 bases, with 7 bases of the junction left unmatched. Germline CDR1 reads MRHNA; CDR2 reads SNTAGT. The CDR3 bases are TGTGCCAGCAGTGAGGGGCTAGCGGGGCCCGATACGCAGTATTTT. As protein: CASSEGLAGPDTQYF.

The J gene is TRBJ2-5, the V gene TRBV9; possible D gene TRBD1, 7 bases. The CDR3 runs to 16 residues. Germline V gene sequence: CDR1 SGDLS, CDR2 YYNGEE. The V end was cut by 6 bases, the J end by 4 bases, with 22 bases between. The DNA for the CDR3 is TGTGCCAGCACCATAGGAGGTGGGCAGGGGGGAGAGACCCAGTACTTC. Its translation is CASTIGGGQGGETQYF.

This clone came up a few times. The V call is TRBV11-2, the J call TRBJ2-5, with 7 bases identical to TRBD2. V lost 0 bases to trimming and J lost 7 bases; unmatched junction nucleotides: 8. Germline CDR1 reads SGHAT; CDR2 reads FQNNGV. The length of the CDR3 is 15 residues. The CDR3 here is CASSLDPGREGTQYF. CDR3 nucleotides: TGTGCCAGCAGCTTAGATCCGGGGAGGGAGGGGACCCAGTACTTC.

V and J are TRBV6-1 and TRBJ2-7; possible D gene TRBD2, 5 bases. Germline V gene sequence: CDR1 MNHNS, CDR2 SASEGT. V was cut by 7 bases and J by 2 bases, with 12 bases left in between. This CDR3 has 13 residues. Here the CDR3 DNA reads TGTGCCAGCAAGCGGCGCAACACCTACGAGCAGTACTTC. Its translation: CASKRRNTYEQYF.

This clone was observed a few times. The chain is built from TRBV6-4 and TRBJ1-5; D possibly corresponds to TRBD1 (5 bases). V gave up 3 bases and J gave up 4 bases, with 7 bases separating them. CDR3 length equals 13 residues. Germline V gene sequence: CDR1 MRHNA, CDR2 SNTAGT. CDR3 nucleotide sequence: TGTGCCAGCAGTGAGACAGATAATCAGCCCCAGCATTTT. Protein: CASSETDNQPQHF.

This rearrangement joins TRBV6-4 to TRBJ1-4; D ambiguous. This CDR3 has 14 amino acids. The V and J ends lost 6 bases and 5 bases respectively, with 13 bases between them. Looked up from germline, CDR1 is MRHNA and CDR2 is SNTAGT. CDR3 in amino acids: CASRNRQVNEKLFF. The CDR3 coding sequence is TGTGCCAGCAGGAATAGACAAGTCAATGAAAAACTGTTTTTT.

This clone appeared a few times. The rearrangement uses TRBV14 and TRBJ2-7, with D tentatively TRBD1 (5 bases). CDR1 is SGHDN, CDR2 FVKESK, per germline. This CDR3 is 11 amino acids long. V was shortened by 3 bases and J by 9 bases, with 9 bases between the two germline ends. CDR3 region: CASSQGRGQYF. The DNA for the CDR3 is TGTGCCAGCAGCCAGGGGCGAGGGCAGTACTTC.

The chain employs TRBV30 and TRBJ2-4; D unresolved. CDR3 length: 14 amino acids. Germline CDR1 GTSNPN, CDR2 SVGIG (reference sequence). The V gene lost 0 bases and the J gene lost 9 bases, with 15 bases spanning the gap. The CDR3 protein is CAWSVSALRVIQYF. CDR3 nucleotides: TGTGCCTGGAGTGTTTCTGCCCTTAGAGTCATTCAGTACTTC.